This passage covers 10 T cell receptor beta chains from one sample sequenced in a study of T-cell memory formation after mild COVID-19. TCRdb recomputed calls from the 5' RACE reads with MiXCR, one row per CDR3 protein. The data show some 150,000 distinct CDR3 sequences, 15% to 20% seen once. The sequencing input was PBMCs or a T cell subset sorted from them (not recorded which). The source of these receptors is an adult woman who had mild COVID-19 (a few samples of this study predate the infection). Cell type and time point are not known.

Only a few counts were recorded for this clonotype. The genes are TRBV11-1 and TRBJ2-5, with D perhaps TRBD2 (6 bases). Germline V CDR1 and CDR2: SGHAT, FQDESV (reference sequence). Between the trimmed V and J ends, which lost 5 bases and 4 bases, there was a span of 17 bases. The CDR3 consists of 15 residues. The CDR3 DNA follows: TGTGCCAGCAGCCCCCCTGGAGCGGGCGGAGAGACCCAGTACTTC. Its protein is CASSPPGAGGETQYF.

The chain joins TRBV3-1 to TRBJ2-1; 9 bases map to TRBD1. Trimming removed 4 bases from V and 0 bases from J; junction bases left unmatched: 4. This CDR3 has 16 residues. The germline gives CDR1 LGHDT, CDR2 YNNKEL (reference sequence). CDR3 nucleotide sequence: TGTGCCAGCAGCCCTCGACAGGGGGGCTCCTACAATGAGCAGTTCTTC. It codes for CASSPRQGGSYNEQFF.

The V gene is TRBV7-8, the J gene TRBJ1-1, with 7 bases that match TRBD1. Germline V lookup: CDR1 SGHVS, CDR2 FQNEAQ. Trimming took 5 bases from V and 1 from J; bases not matched to a gene: 19. This CDR3 has 19 residues. The CDR3 nucleotides read TGTGCCAGCAGCCCACCTCCTTACCGGGACAGACGGAAGAACACTGAAGCTTTCTTT. Protein sequence: CASSPPPYRDRRKNTEAFF.

This sequence joins TRBV29-1 and TRBJ2-4; D gene ambiguous. CDR3 length: 14 amino acids. With 4 bases removed from V and 0 bases from J, the gap between germline ends came to 10 bases. Germline V gene data show CDR1 as SQVTM and CDR2 as ANQGSEA. For the CDR3, the DNA is TGCAGCGTTGCGGACCGAATAGCCAAAAACATTCAGTACTTC. This sequence encodes CSVADRIAKNIQYF. Together with reference TRBV29-1 and TRBJ2-4, the CDR3 gives the full variable domain: SAVISQKPSRDICQRGTSLTIQCQVDSQVTMMFWYRQQPGQSLTLIATANQGSEATYESGFVIDKFPISRPNLTFSTLTVSNMSPEDSSIYLCSVADRIAKNIQYFGAGTRLSVL.

Only a few counts were recorded for this clonotype. The V call is TRBV5-1, the J call TRBJ1-2; D is possibly TRBD1 (5 bases). Germline V gene data show CDR1 as SGHRS and CDR2 as YFSETQ. This CDR3 has 14 amino acids. The V end was cut by 4 bases, the J end by 0 bases, with 10 bases between. DNA of the CDR3: TGCGCCAGCAGCCCCGGGGGGGCTAACTATGGCTACACCTTC. The encoded protein is CASSPGGANYGYTF.

This clonotype appeared a few times. The V and J genes are TRBV9 and TRBJ1-4; D is perhaps TRBD1 (6 bases). The CDR3 covers 14 residues. Germline V gene sequence: CDR1 SGDLS, CDR2 YYNGEE. Deletions cut 2 bases from V and 8 bases from J, with 13 bases between. CDR3 protein: CASSVGHFEEKLFF. The CDR3 coding sequence is TGTGCCAGCAGCGTGGGACATTTTGAAGAAAAACTGTTTTTT.

At least ten counts were recorded for this clonotype. V usage is TRBV29-1 and J usage is TRBJ2-7, with no clear D. In germline, CDR1 is SQVTM, CDR2 ANQGSEA. This CDR3 spans 11 amino acids. V lost 2 bases and J lost 8, with 10 bases in between. The CDR3 sequence is CSVERSGKQYF. The CDR3 DNA sequence: TGCAGCGTTGAACGGTCAGGCAAGCAGTACTTC.

This clonotype came up a few times. V and J are TRBV4-1 and TRBJ2-3, with D possibly matching TRBD1 (6 bases). This CDR3 is 16 amino acids long. V lost 1 base, J lost 4 bases, and 15 bases lay in between. Germline CDR1 MGHRA, CDR2 YSYEKL. The CDR3 DNA reads TGCGCCAGCAGCCAAGGCAGGGGCCGGGGCTCAGATACGCAGTATTTT. Protein: CASSQGRGRGSDTQYF.

The J gene is TRBJ2-3, the V gene TRBV7-8; D possibly corresponds to TRBD1 (5 bases). Per germline, CDR1 SGHVS and CDR2 FQNEAQ. This CDR3 has 13 amino acids. V lost 5 bases and J lost 6, with 12 bases in between. The CDR3 here is CASSTDTLDTQYF. The CDR3 DNA follows: TGTGCCAGCAGCACGGACACCCTGGATACGCAGTATTTT.

There are a few counts of this clonotype. V and J are TRBV10-3 and TRBJ1-5; no clear D. The CDR3 spans 13 residues. The germline CDR1 and CDR2 sequences are ENHRY and SYGVKD. Trimming took off 2 bases at V and 1 base at J, with 3 bases between the two ends. The CDR3 bases are TGTGCCATCAGTGAGGCGAGCAATCAGCCCCAGCATTTT. This gives the protein CAISEASNQPQHF.